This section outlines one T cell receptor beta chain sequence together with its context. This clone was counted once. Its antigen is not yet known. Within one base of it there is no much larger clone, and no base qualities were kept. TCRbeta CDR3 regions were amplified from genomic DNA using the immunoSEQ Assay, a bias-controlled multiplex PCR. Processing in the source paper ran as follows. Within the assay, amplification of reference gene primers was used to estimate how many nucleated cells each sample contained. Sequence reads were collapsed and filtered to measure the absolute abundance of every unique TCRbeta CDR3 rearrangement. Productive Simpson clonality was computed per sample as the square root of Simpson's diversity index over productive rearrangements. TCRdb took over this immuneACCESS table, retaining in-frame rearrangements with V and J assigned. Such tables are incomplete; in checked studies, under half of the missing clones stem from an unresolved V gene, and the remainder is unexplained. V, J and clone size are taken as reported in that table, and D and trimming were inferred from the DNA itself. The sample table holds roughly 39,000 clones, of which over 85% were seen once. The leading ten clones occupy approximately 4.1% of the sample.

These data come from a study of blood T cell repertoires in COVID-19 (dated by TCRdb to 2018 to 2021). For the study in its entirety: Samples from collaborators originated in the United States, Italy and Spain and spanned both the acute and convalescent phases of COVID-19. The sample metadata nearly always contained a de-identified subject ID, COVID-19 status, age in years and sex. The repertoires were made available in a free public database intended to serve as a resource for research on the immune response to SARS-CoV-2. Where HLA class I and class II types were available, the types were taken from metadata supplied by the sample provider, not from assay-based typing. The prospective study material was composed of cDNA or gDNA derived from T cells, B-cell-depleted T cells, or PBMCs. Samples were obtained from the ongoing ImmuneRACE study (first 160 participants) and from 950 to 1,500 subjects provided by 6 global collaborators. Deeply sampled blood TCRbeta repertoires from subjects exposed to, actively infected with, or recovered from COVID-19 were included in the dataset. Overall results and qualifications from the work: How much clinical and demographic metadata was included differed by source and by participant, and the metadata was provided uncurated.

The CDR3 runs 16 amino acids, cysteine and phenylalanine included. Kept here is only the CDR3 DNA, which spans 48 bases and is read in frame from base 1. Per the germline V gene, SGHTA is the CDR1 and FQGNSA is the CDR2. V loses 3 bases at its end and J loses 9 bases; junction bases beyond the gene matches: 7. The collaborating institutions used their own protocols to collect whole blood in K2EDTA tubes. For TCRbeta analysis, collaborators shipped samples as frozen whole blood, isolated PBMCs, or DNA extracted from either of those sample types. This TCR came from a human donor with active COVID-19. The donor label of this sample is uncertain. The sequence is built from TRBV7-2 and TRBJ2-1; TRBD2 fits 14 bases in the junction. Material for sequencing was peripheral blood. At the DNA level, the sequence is TGTGCCAGCAGCTTCCCTAGACTAGCGGGAGGGGGTGAGCAGTTCTTC. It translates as CASSFPRLAGGGEQFF.